The following is a T cell receptor beta chain sequence with its context. Its antigen remains unidentified. This sample was included in a study of lymphopenia after photon versus proton radiotherapy. Overall study results and limits: After the lymphocyte nadir, photon-treated repertoires showed oligoclonal expansion, especially of CD8+ Temra cells.

V trimming: 7 bases; J trimming: 3 bases; junction bases outside the gene matches: 15. The CDR3 is made up of 18 amino acids. Germline CDR1 is GTSNPN and CDR2 is SVGIG (reference sequence). Assay: immunoSEQ multiplex PCR; the TCRdb copy retains only in-frame clones and omits some. The sample contains about 30,000 clones, 75% to 90% of which appear only once. The receptor was isolated from a woman between 45 and 65 years old with pancreatic cancer. The material sequenced was peripheral blood, taken from a patient treated with photon-based radiotherapy. The V gene is TRBV30, the J gene TRBJ2-1; 13 bases fit TRBD2. In DNA form, the CDR3 reads TGTGCCTCAACGGGACTAGCGGGATTGAAGAACTACTACAATGAGCAGTTCTTC. Translating gives CASTGLAGLKNYYNEQFF.